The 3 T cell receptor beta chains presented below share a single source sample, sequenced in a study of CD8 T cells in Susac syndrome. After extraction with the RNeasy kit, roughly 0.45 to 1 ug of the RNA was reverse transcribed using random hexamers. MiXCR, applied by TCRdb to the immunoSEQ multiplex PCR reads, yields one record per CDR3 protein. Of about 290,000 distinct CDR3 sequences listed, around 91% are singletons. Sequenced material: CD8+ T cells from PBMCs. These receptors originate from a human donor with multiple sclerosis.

CDR3 amino acids: CASSPEAGGPYNEQFF. CDR3 bases: TGTGCCAGCAGCCCAGAAGCGGGGGGACCATACAATGAGCAGTTCTTC. The rearrangement joins TRBV7-2 to TRBJ2-1; 9 bases are shared with TRBD2. The germline gives CDR1 SGHTA, CDR2 FQGNSA. V lost 5 bases, J lost 4 bases, and 9 bases stayed unmatched. This CDR3 has 16 amino acids.

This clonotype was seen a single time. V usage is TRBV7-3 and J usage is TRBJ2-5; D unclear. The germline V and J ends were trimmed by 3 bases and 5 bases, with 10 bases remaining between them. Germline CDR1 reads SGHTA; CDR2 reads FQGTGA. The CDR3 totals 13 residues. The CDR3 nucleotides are TGTGCCAGCAGCTTCCCGGTGCGCGAGACCCAGTACTTC. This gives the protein CASSFPVRETQYF.

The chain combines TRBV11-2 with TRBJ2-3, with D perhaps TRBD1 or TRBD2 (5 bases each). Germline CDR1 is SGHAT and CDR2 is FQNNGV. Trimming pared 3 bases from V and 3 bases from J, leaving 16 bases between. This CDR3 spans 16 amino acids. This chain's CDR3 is CASSFGAPGSTDTQYF. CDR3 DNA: TGTGCCAGCAGCTTCGGGGCCCCGGGGTCAACAGATACGCAGTATTTT.